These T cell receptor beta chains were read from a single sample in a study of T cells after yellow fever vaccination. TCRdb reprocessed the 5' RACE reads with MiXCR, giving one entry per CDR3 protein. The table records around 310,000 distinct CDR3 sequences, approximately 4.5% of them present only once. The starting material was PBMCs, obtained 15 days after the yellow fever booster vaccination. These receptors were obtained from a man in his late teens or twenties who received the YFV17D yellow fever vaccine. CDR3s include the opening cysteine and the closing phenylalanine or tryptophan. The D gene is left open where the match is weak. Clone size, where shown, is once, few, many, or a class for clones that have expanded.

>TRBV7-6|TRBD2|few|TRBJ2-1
TGTGCCAGCAGCATCCCCGGGACTAGCGGGGGAAATGAGCAGTTCTTC
CASSIPGTSGGNEQFF
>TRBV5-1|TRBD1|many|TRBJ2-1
TGCGCCAGCAGCTTGGGACAGGGGCCAGGGGATGAGCAGTTCTTC
CASSLGQGPGDEQFF
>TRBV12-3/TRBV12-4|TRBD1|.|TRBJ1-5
TGTGCCAGCCGCCGGACAGGAACACGCTATCAGCCCCAGCATTTT
CASRRTGTRYQPQHF
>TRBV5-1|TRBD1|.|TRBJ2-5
TGCGCCAGCAGCAACCGGGACAGGGGGGAGTACCAAGAGACCCAGTACTTC
CASSNRDRGEYQETQYF
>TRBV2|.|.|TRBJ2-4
TGTGCCAGCAGTGAATCGGTAGCCAAAAACATTCAGTACTTC
CASSESVAKNIQYF
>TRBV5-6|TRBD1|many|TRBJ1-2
TGTGCCAGCAGCCCCGGGACAGGGTTTGGCTACACCTTC
CASSPGTGFGYTF
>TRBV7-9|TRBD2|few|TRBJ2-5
TGTGCCAGCAGCCCCCGCGGGGGAGACCAAGAGACCCAGTACTTC
CASSPRGGDQETQYF
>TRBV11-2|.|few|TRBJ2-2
TGTGCCAGCAGCCTAGGGACGCTTACGAACACCGGGGAGCTGTTTTTT
CASSLGTLTNTGELFF
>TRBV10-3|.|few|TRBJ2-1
TGTGCCATCAGCCCCCGGGACTCGAACCGCCATGAGCAGTTCTTC
CAISPRDSNRHEQFF
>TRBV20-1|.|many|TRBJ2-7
TGCAGTGCTTACCCTCGGGAAATGCCCTACGAGCAGTACTTC
CSAYPREMPYEQYF
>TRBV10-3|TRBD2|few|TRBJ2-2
TGTGCCATCAGTGAGTCGAAAGCGGGGGAATACACCGGGGAGCTGTTTTTT
CAISESKAGEYTGELFF
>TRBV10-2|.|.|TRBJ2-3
TGCGCCAGCAGCTGGGGCAGGGGCTGGACAGATACGCAGTATTTT
CASSWGRGWTDTQYF
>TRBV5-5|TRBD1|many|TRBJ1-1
TGTGCCAGCAGAAGGACAGGGGGCTTGGCTTTCTTT
CASRRTGGLAFF